A single sample is the source of the 23 T cell receptor beta chains below, sequenced in a study of vaccination effects on CD4 cells after COVID-19. Ahead of sequencing, the ViraFEST assay grew antigen-specific CD4+ T cells using viral peptide pools. Having been cultured for around ten days, the cells underwent CD4+ T cell isolation. This table comes from immunoSEQ multiplex PCR, and its TCRdb copy is limited to in-frame clones, with some not included. The sample lists about 79,000 clones, around 74% seen once, with around 1.5% in the top ten. Their cognate antigens are unknown. The sample in question was CD4+ T cells from PBMCs cultured with HCoV-229E spike peptides, obtained before COVID-19 vaccination. These receptor sequences come from a human donor who received a COVID-19 vaccine.

The chain uses TRBV7-2 and TRBJ1-3; D call uncertain. CDR1 SGHTA and CDR2 FQGNSA come from the germline V gene. Trimming took off 1 base at V and 1 base at J, with 11 bases between the two ends. CDR3 size: 16 residues. Here the CDR3 DNA reads TGTGCCAGCAGCTTAGGATTCCTAGGGTCTGGAAACACCATATATTTT. Its translation: CASSLGFLGSGNTIYF.

This clone came up a few times. This sequence joins TRBV27 and TRBJ2-1; 7 bases are a match to TRBD1. Germline CDR1 is MNHEY and CDR2 is SMNVEV (reference sequence). CDR3 length: 14 residues. V lost 7 bases, J lost 12 bases, and 15 bases stayed unmatched. CDR3 sequence: CASTETRQGPGQFF. The DNA of the CDR3 is TGTGCCAGCACCGAAACCAGACAGGGCCCAGGGCAGTTCTTC.

The chain uses TRBV2 and TRBJ1-1; D gene ambiguous. The V gene's germline CDR1 is SNHLY and CDR2 FYNNEI. The CDR3 sequence is 15 residues long. The V end was cut by 2 bases, the J end by 0 bases, with 10 bases between. The CDR3 spells CASSELFGVNTEAFF. The CDR3 nucleotides are TGTGCCAGCAGTGAATTATTCGGGGTGAACACTGAAGCTTTCTTT.

Only a few counts were recorded for this clone. The chain couples TRBV7-8 to TRBJ1-5, with no clear D. With 5 bases removed from V and 0 bases from J, the gap between germline ends came to 17 bases. The germline V gene has CDR1 SGHVS and CDR2 FQNEAQ. The CDR3 has 17 amino acids. The CDR3 sequence is CASSPRRTGYSNQPQHF. For the CDR3, the DNA is TGTGCCAGCAGCCCGCGCCGGACGGGATATAGCAATCAGCCCCAGCATTTT.

CDR3 in amino acids: CASSLLPGQGADTQYF. In DNA form, the CDR3 reads TGTGCCAGCAGTTTACTTCCGGGACAGGGTGCAGATACGCAGTATTTT. The chain links TRBV27 to TRBJ2-3, with TRBD1 matching over 9 bases. V shed 2 bases and J 4 bases; nucleotides not matched to a gene: 7. This CDR3 has 16 residues. Germline-derived CDR1 and CDR2 are MNHEY and SMNVEV (reference sequence).

V usage is TRBV24-1 and J usage is TRBJ1-3, with D tentatively TRBD1 (5 bases). This CDR3 has 12 amino acids. Germline V gives CDR1 KGHDR, CDR2 SFDVKD. V gave up 1 base and J gave up 14 bases, with 11 bases separating them. The CDR3 protein is CATSDFQGVVYF. The CDR3 DNA reads TGTGCCACCAGTGATTTTCAGGGTGTCGTATATTTT.

The rearrangement links TRBV9 to TRBJ2-3, with 7 bases lining up with TRBD2. V was pared by 0 bases and J by 0 bases, with 13 bases of the junction left unmatched. The CDR3 covers 19 residues. Germline V gene sequence: CDR1 SGDLS, CDR2 YYNGEE. The CDR3 DNA is TGTGCCAGCAGCGTAGACGTCGGGTTGGGGGGGACTAGCACAGATACGCAGTATTTT. It yields the protein CASSVDVGLGGTSTDTQYF.

V gene TRBV5-6 combines with J gene TRBJ1-2; D gene ambiguous. CDR3 size: 14 residues. V was pared by 0 bases and J by 4 bases, with 10 bases between. Looked up from germline, CDR1 is SGHDT and CDR2 is YYEEEE. The CDR3 bases are TGTGCCAGCAGCTTGGGCAGGTTTCTCTATGGCTACACCTTC. Translation gives CASSLGRFLYGYTF.

V and J are TRBV4-1 and TRBJ2-4; 10 bases align to TRBD1. The V segment lost 8 bases and the J segment 1 base; nucleotides outside the gene matches: 14. CDR1 MGHRA and CDR2 YSYEKL come from the germline V gene. The CDR3 is made up of 18 amino acids. The chain's CDR3 is CASAAGQGSPSAKNIQYF. As DNA, the CDR3 is TGCGCCAGCGCGGCGGGACAGGGGTCCCCTTCTGCCAAAAACATTCAGTACTTC.

The rearrangement uses TRBV5-8 and TRBJ2-5; 9 bases line up with TRBD2. Germline assignment: CDR1 SGHTS and CDR2 YDEGEE. V shed 7 bases and J 0 bases; nucleotides not matched to a gene: 13. CDR3 length: 17 amino acids. For the CDR3, the DNA is TGTGCCAGCCCCGTAGCGGGGGACTCCAAATACCAAGAGACCCAGTACTTC. Amino acids: CASPVAGDSKYQETQYF. Together with reference TRBV5-8 and TRBJ2-5, the CDR3 gives the full variable domain: EAGVTQSPTHLIKTRGQQATLRCSPISGHTSVYWYQQALGLGLQFLLWYDEGEERNRGNFPPRFSGRQFPNYSSELNVNALELEDSALYLCASPVAGDSKYQETQYFGPGTRLLVL.

The chain is built from TRBV24-1 and TRBJ2-5, with TRBD2 identical over 8 bases. This CDR3 contains 17 residues. CDR1 and CDR2 (germline): KGHDR, SFDVKD. After removal of 5 bases from V and 2 bases from J, the junction contained 12 bases not matched to a gene. CDR3 nucleotide sequence: TGTGCCACCAGTGTCCTTTCCGGGGGGGCAGGGCAAGAGACCCAGTACTTC. The encoded protein is CATSVLSGGAGQETQYF.

The chain combines TRBV5-1 with TRBJ2-2; D unresolved. Germline V CDR1 and CDR2: SGHRS, YFSETQ. V was pared by 4 bases and J by 0 bases, with 10 bases between. This CDR3 has 15 residues. The chain's CDR3 is CASSLGHANTGELFF. The CDR3 coding sequence is TGCGCCAGCAGCCTCGGCCACGCGAACACCGGGGAGCTGTTTTTT.

This chain connects TRBV28 to TRBJ2-3; 10 nucleotides align to TRBD2. V shed 4 bases and J 4 bases; nucleotides not matched to a gene: 11. Per germline, CDR1 MDHEN and CDR2 SYDVKM. CDR3 length: 17 amino acids. The CDR3 nucleotides read TGTGCCAGCAGTTCGAAAAAGCTAGCGGGGGTGGCAGATACGCAGTATTTT. As protein: CASSSKKLAGVADTQYF. The full variable domain, completed using reference TRBV28 and TRBJ2-3, is DVKVTQSSRYLVKRTGEKVFLECVQDMDHENMFWYRQDPGLGLRLIYFSYDVKMKEKGDIPEGYSVSREKKERFSLILESASTNQTSMYLCASSSKKLAGVADTQYFGPGTRLTVL.

The chain carries TRBV20-1 and TRBJ1-5; 8 bases map to TRBD1. V shed 3 bases and J 6 bases; nucleotides not matched to a gene: 13. The CDR3 loop spans 16 amino acids. Germline CDR1 DFQATT, CDR2 SNEGSKA (reference sequence). CDR3 DNA: TGCAGTGCTAGTGGGGCGTCAGGGGGCTTGGGTCAGCCCCAGCATTTT. Protein sequence: CSASGASGGLGQPQHF.

This chain links TRBV7-9 with TRBJ2-7; 9 positions match TRBD1. Germline CDR1 SEHNR, CDR2 FQNEAQ (reference sequence). V lost 4 bases and J lost 5; bases outside the gene matches: 6. The CDR3 totals 14 residues. In DNA form, the CDR3 reads TGTGCCAGCAGCTCCGGGACAGGGAACCACGAGCAGTACGTC. It translates to CASSSGTGNHEQYV.

In its sample, this clone was seen a few times. The V and J genes are TRBV18 and TRBJ1-3, with D uncertain. V lost 2 bases to trimming and J lost 4 bases, with 9 bases between them. From germline, CDR1 is KGHSH and CDR2 LQKENI. The CDR3 consists of 14 residues. The CDR3 bases are TGTGCCAGCTCACCAACCCAAGGGGGAAACACCATATATTTT. Its protein product is CASSPTQGGNTIYF.

This sequence joins TRBV4-1 and TRBJ2-1; tentative D call: TRBD1 (6 bases). This CDR3 has 18 residues. Trimming cost V 1 base and J 7 bases, with 23 bases left between them. Germline V lookup: CDR1 MGHRA, CDR2 YSYEKL. The CDR3 protein is CASSQVDVRRWGRNEQFF. The CDR3 DNA reads as TGCGCCAGCAGCCAAGTCGACGTTAGACGTTGGGGGCGGAATGAGCAGTTCTTC.

The V call is TRBV18, the J call TRBJ2-3; D uncertain. Deletions cut 1 base from V and 2 bases from J, with 10 bases between. This CDR3 is built from 15 residues. Germline V lookup: CDR1 KGHSH, CDR2 LQKENI. In nucleotides, the CDR3 is TGTGCCAGCTCACCACAGGGCATCAACACAGATACGCAGTATTTT. Amino acids: CASSPQGINTDTQYF.

The chain couples TRBV5-1 to TRBJ1-2; TRBD1 matches at 8 bases. Trimming at V came to 3 bases and at J to 8 bases, leaving 9 bases not matched to a gene. The CDR3 is 14 residues long. The V gene's germline CDR1 is SGHRS and CDR2 YFSETQ. The CDR3 DNA is TGCGCCAGCAGCTACGGGTTACAGGGGGAGGGCTACACCTTC. It codes for CASSYGLQGEGYTF.

In its sample, this clone was seen once. The chain links TRBV7-2 to TRBJ2-5; D unclear. V lost 6 bases and J 0 bases, leaving 8 bases between the germline ends. This CDR3 contains 13 residues. Germline V CDR1 and CDR2: SGHTA, FQGNSA. Here the CDR3 DNA reads TGTGCCAGCAGACAAAGGTACCAAGAGACCCAGTACTTC. Translation gives CASRQRYQETQYF.

In its sample, this clone was seen a few times. The chain uses TRBV3-1 (or the pseudogene TRBV3-2) and TRBJ2-4; D ambiguous. The CDR3 has 12 amino acids. Germline assignment: CDR1 LGHDT and CDR2 YNNKEL (reference sequence). The ends were cut back, 2 bases at V and 11 bases at J, with 10 bases in the middle. In DNA form, the CDR3 reads TGTGCCAGCAGCCAAATGCAGGCTCTTCAGTACTTC. This sequence encodes CASSQMQALQYF.

This clone appeared a few times. The chain recombines TRBV5-1 with TRBJ2-7; D is possibly TRBD1 or TRBD2 (5 bases each). Germline V lookup: CDR1 SGHRS, CDR2 YFSETQ. The CDR3 contains 15 residues. Trimming left V 0 bases short and J 3 bases short, with 13 bases between. The CDR3 sequence is CASSLDGTVDYEQYV. In DNA form, the CDR3 reads TGCGCCAGCAGCTTGGACGGGACGGTAGACTACGAGCAGTACGTC.

The chain is built from TRBV29-1 and TRBJ1-4; D not resolved. Trimming removed 2 bases at V and 11 bases at J, with 12 bases between. The CDR3 totals 12 residues. Looked up from germline, CDR1 is SQVTM and CDR2 is ANQGSEA. The CDR3 bases are TGCAGCGTTGAAATGGGGTTGGACAAACTGTTTTTT. Amino acids: CSVEMGLDKLFF.